Listed here is a single T cell receptor (beta chain). As yet, its antigen is unknown. The CDR3 covers 16 residues. With V trimmed by 8 bases and J by 4 bases, 12 bases remained unmatched. The data were taken from a study of shared clonotypes between healthy human individuals. Study-wide points: The generation probabilities recorded for non-shared clonotypes fell below those of clonotypes shared by all four donors. Collection of samples was limited to blood; tissue repertoires likely differ.

The naive CD8 subset, CD45RO-negative cells positively selected for CCR7, excluded terminally differentiated effector memory CD45RA+ cells. The repertoire was sequenced with immunoSEQ multiplex PCR; TCRdb's copy has only in-frame clones and lacks some. The sample contains roughly 2,000,000 clones, over 85% of which appear only once. The chain carries TRBV23-1 and TRBJ2-3, with 10 bases fitting TRBD2. TRBV23-1 is labeled an ORF, and its function is uncertain. Input material: naive CD8+ T cells sorted from blood. This TCR was sampled from a young man in good health. The DNA for the CDR3 is TGCGCCAGCCCCTCCGAGGCTAGCGGGAGCCCAGATACGCAGTATTTT. Protein: CASPSEASGSPDTQYF.